The clone carrying this T cell receptor beta chain has only one observation. The CDR3 length is 15 residues. Germline V lookup: CDR1 GTSNPN, CDR2 SVGIG (reference sequence). Trimming removed 3 bases at V and 0 bases at J, with 12 bases between. This sample is part of a study of monozygotic twins with cystic fibrosis. Some clones are missing from TCRdb's copy, which holds only in-frame ones; the method was immunoSEQ multiplex PCR. The table includes about 9,600 clones, 98% detected once. The sequence was collected from a girl aged 2-10 years with cystic fibrosis. The V and J genes are TRBV30 and TRBJ1-3; maybe TRBD1 (6 bases). Sequencing used blood. CDR3 coding DNA: TGTGCCTGGAGCCGAAGAGGGGGCTCTGGAAACACCATATATTTT. Translated: CAWSRRGGSGNTIYF.